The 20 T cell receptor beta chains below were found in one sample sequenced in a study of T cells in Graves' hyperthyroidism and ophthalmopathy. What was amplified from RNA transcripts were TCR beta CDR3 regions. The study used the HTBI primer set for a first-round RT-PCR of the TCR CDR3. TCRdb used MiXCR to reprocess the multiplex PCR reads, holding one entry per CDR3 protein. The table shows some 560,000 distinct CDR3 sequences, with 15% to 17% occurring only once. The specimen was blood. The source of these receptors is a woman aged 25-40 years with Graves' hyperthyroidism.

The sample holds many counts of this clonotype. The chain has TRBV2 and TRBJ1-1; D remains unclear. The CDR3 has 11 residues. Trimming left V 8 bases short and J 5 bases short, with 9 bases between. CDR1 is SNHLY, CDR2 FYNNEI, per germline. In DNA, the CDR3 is TGTGCCAGCGGTGGGTGGACTGAAGCTTTCTTT. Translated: CASGGWTEAFF.

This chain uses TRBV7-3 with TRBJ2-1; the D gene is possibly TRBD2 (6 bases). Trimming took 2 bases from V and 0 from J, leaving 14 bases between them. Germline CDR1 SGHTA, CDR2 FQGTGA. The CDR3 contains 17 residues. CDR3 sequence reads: CASSLFPGGTSYNEQFF. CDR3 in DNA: TGTGCCAGCAGCTTATTCCCCGGCGGGACCTCCTACAATGAGCAGTTCTTC.

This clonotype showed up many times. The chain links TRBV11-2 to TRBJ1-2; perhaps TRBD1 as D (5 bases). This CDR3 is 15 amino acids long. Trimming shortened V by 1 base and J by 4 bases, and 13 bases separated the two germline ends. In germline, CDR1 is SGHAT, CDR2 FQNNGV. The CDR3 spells CASSLVGATTYGYTF. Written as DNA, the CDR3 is TGTGCCAGCAGCTTAGTTGGGGCCACAACCTATGGCTACACCTTC.

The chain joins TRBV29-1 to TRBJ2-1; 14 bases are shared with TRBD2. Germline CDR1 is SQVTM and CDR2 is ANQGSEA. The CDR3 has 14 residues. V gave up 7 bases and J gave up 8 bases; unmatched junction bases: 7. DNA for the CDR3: TGCAGCGCTGCGACTAGCGGGAGGGGCGATGAGCAGTTCTTC. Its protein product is CSAATSGRGDEQFF.

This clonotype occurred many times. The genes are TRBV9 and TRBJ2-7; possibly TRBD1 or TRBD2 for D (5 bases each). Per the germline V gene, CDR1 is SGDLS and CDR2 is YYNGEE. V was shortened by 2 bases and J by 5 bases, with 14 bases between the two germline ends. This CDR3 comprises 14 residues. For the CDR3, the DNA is TGTGCCAGCAGCGTTGGGACGCAACCTAACGAGCAGTACTTC. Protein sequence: CASSVGTQPNEQYF.

CDR3 DNA sequence: TGCGCCAGCAGCCGCGGTCGAGGGGAAAACACTGAAGCTTTCTTT. As protein: CASSRGRGENTEAFF. This chain connects TRBV4-3 to TRBJ1-1; D perhaps matches TRBD1 (5 bases). In germline, CDR1 is LGHNA, CDR2 YSLEER. CDR3 length: 15 residues. Trimming pared 4 bases from V and 2 bases from J, leaving 14 bases between.

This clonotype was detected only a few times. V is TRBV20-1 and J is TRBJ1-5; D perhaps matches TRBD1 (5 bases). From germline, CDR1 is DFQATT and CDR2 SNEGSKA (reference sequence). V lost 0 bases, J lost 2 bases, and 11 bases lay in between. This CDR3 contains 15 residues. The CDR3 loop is CSARDEGRGNQPQHF. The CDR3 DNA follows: TGCAGTGCTAGAGATGAGGGGCGGGGCAATCAGCCCCAGCATTTT.

CDR3: CASSVGQGFNSPLHF. The DNA for the CDR3 is TGTGCCAGCAGCGTAGGACAGGGTTTTAATTCACCCCTCCACTTT. This chain joins TRBV9 and TRBJ1-6, with 7 bases that match TRBD1. Trimming removed 0 bases from V and 6 bases from J; junction bases left unmatched: 3. Germline V lookup: CDR1 SGDLS, CDR2 YYNGEE. This CDR3 spans 15 amino acids.

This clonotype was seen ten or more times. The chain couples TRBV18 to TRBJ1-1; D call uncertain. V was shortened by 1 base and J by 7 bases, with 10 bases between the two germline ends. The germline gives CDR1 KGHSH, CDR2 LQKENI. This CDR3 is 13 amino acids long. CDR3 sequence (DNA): TGTGCCAGCTCACCACTAAATGGGTTTGAAGCTTTCTTT. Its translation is CASSPLNGFEAFF.

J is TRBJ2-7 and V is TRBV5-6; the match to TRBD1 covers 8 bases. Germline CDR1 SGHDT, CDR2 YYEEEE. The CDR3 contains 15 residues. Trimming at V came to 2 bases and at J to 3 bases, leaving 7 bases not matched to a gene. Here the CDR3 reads CASSFGWTGSYEQYF. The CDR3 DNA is TGTGCCAGCAGCTTTGGGTGGACAGGGAGCTACGAGCAGTACTTC.

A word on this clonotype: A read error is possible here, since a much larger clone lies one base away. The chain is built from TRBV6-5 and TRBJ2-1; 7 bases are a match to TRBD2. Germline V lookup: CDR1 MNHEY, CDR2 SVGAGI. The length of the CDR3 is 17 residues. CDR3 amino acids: CASSYSAPSGVYNGQFF. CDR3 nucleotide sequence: TGTGCCAGCAGTTACTCGGCCCCAAGCGGGGTCTACAATGGGCAGTTCTTC.

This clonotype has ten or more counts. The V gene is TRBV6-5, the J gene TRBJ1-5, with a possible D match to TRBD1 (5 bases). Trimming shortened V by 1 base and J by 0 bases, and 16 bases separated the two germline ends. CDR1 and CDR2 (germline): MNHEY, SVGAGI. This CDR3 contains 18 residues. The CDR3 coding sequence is TGTGCCAGCAGTTACTTCTCGCAGTCCGACAGTAGCAATCAGCCCCAGCATTTT. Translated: CASSYFSQSDSSNQPQHF.

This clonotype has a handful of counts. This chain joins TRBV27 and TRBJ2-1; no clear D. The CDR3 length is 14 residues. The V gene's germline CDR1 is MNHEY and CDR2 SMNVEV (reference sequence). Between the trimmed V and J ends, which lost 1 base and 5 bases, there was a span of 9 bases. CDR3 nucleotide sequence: TGTGCCAGCAGTTTATTGCGCCAGCACAATGAGCAGTTCTTC. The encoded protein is CASSLLRQHNEQFF.

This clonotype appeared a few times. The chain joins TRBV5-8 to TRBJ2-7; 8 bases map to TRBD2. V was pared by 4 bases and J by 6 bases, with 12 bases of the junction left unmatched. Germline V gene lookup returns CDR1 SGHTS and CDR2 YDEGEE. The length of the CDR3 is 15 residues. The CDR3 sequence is CASSRGTSTLPEQYF. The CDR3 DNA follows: TGTGCCAGCAGCCGAGGGACTAGTACTCTCCCCGAGCAGTACTTC.

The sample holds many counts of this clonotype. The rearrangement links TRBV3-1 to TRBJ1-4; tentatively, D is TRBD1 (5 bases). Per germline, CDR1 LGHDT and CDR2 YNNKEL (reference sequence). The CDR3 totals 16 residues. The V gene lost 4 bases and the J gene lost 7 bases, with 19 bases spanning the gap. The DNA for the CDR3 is TGTGCCAGCAGCCCAGGGCCGGGACGCCGGTCTGAAAAACTGTTTTTT. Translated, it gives CASSPGPGRRSEKLFF.

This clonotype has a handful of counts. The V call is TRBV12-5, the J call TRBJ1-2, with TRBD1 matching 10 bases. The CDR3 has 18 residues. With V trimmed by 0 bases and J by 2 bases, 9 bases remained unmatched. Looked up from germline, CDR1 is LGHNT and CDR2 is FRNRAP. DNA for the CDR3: TGTGCTAGTGGTTTGGTAATATCGACAGGGGGCCTAAACTATGGCTACACCTTC. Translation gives CASGLVISTGGLNYGYTF. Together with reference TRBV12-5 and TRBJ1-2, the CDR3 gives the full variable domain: DARVTQTPRHKVTEMGQEVTMRCQPILGHNTVFWYRQTMMQGLELLAYFRNRAPLDDSGMPKDRFSAEMPDATLATLKIQPSEPRDSAVYFCASGLVISTGGLNYGYTFGSGTRLTVV.

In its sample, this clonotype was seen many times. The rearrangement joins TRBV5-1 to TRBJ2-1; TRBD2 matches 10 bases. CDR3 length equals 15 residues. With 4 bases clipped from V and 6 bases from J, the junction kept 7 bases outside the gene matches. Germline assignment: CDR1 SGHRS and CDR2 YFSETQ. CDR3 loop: CASSGGLAEINEQFF. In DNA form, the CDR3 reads TGCGCCAGCAGCGGCGGACTAGCGGAAATCAATGAGCAGTTCTTC.

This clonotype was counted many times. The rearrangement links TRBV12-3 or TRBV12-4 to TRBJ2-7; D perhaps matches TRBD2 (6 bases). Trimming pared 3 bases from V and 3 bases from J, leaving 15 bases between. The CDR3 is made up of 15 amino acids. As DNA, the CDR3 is TGTGCCAGCAGTTTGTTGGGGGGAGAGGGCTACGAGCAGTACTTC. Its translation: CASSLLGGEGYEQYF.

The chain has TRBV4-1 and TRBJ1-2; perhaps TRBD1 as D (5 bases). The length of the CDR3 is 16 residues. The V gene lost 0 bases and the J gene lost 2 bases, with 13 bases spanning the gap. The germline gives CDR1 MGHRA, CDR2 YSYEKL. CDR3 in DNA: TGCGCCAGCAGCCAAGAAGGGACGAACCAGAACTATGGCTACACCTTC. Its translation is CASSQEGTNQNYGYTF.

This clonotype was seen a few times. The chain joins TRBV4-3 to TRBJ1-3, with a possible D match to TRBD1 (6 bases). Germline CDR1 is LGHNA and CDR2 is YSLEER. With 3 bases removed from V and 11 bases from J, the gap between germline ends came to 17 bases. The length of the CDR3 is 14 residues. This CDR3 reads CASSQAGHSGAIYF. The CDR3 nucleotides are TGCGCCAGCAGCCAGGCGGGACACTCAGGCGCCATATATTTT.